A selection of T cell receptor beta chains follows, all from one sample in a study of beta chain features in type 1 diabetes. Sequencing used immunoSEQ multiplex PCR; TCRdb keeps in-frame clones, though not all of them. The profile shows 860,000 or so clones, 17% of them singletons. Source material: naive CD4+ T cells from blood. The origin of the receptors is a woman under 30 in good health. CDR3s include the opening cysteine and the closing phenylalanine or tryptophan. The D gene is left open where the match is weak. For some rows the clone size is stated as once, few or many, or as a class when expanded; others skip it.

V,J,size,D,DNA,CDR3
TRBV28,TRBJ2-4,.,.,TGTGCCAGCTCCCGGGGGGCCAAAAACATTCAGTACTTC,CASSRGAKNIQYF
TRBV5-6,TRBJ1-1,.,.,TGTGCCAGCAGTTTGGTCCCTGTCTTGGGCACTGAAGCTTTCTTT,CASSLVPVLGTEAFF
TRBV4-3,TRBJ2-7,.,TRBD2,TGCGCCAGCAGCCAAAGGACTAGCGGGGCCGGGGAGCAGTACTTC,CASSQRTSGAGEQYF
TRBV27,TRBJ1-2,few,.,TGTGCCAGCAGGGGTTCAGGGGTCTATGGCTACACCTTC,CASRGSGVYGYTF
TRBV10-3,TRBJ2-3,.,.,TGTGCCATCAGTGGAGGGGGGGGAGATACGCAGTATTTT,CAISGGGGDTQYF
TRBV7-9,TRBJ2-1,few,TRBD1,TGTGCCAGCAGCTTATTCACCGGGACAGGGAACGTCTTC,CASSLFTGTGNVF
TRBV5-1,TRBJ2-3,few,TRBD2,TGCGCCAGCAGCCCACTGGTAGCGGGAGATGCAGATACGCAGTATTTT,CASSPLVAGDADTQYF
TRBV14,TRBJ2-5,.,.,TGTGCCAGCAGACGCACCGGAGCGGCCCAGTACTTC,CASRRTGAAQYF
TRBV18,TRBJ2-7,.,TRBD1,TGTGCCAGCTCACCAGGGACAGGGGGCTTCGAGCAGTACTTC,CASSPGTGGFEQYF
TRBV5-1,TRBJ2-3,few,TRBD2,TGCGCCAGCAGCCTGGGACTAATCACAGATACGCAGTATTTT,CASSLGLITDTQYF
TRBV19,TRBJ1-5,.,TRBD1,TGTGCCAGTAGTATGTACGGGACAGGGAATCACAATCAGCCCCAGCATTTT,CASSMYGTGNHNQPQHF
TRBV28,TRBJ2-7,few,.,TGTGCCAGCAGTTTTCCGAAGGGAGCAATCTACGAGCAGTACTTC,CASSFPKGAIYEQYF
TRBV4-2,TRBJ2-3,few,TRBD2,TGTGCCAGCAGCCAATACCTGGGACTAGCGGGGCTCATACAGATACGCGATACGCAGTATTTT,CASSQYLGLAGLIQIRDTQYF
TRBV7-9,TRBJ2-6,many,.,TGTGCCAGCAGCCGGCGATCTGGGGCCAACGTCCTGACTTTC,CASSRRSGANVLTF
TRBV7-9,TRBJ1-1,few,.,TGTGCCAGCAGCTTAGCCGGGAACACTGAAGCTTTCTTT,CASSLAGNTEAFF
TRBV6-6,TRBJ2-3,few,.,TGTGCCAGCAGTTACGGAAGCGGGCCTAGCACAGATACGCAGTATTTT,CASSYGSGPSTDTQYF
TRBV5-1,TRBJ2-3,.,.,TGCGCCAGCAGCGGGACTGGGGGGACAGATACGCAGTATTTT,CASSGTGGTDTQYF
TRBV7-2,TRBJ2-5,few,.,TGTGCCAGCAGCTTCCAAGCGGTACAAGAGACCCAGTACTTC,CASSFQAVQETQYF
TRBV20-1,TRBJ1-1,few,.,TGCAGTGCTAGAGGGACCGAAGCTTTCTTT,CSARGTEAFF
TRBV10-2,TRBJ2-1,.,TRBD2,TGCGCCACCGTCTTTGCGGGGGGATACAATGAGCAGTTCTTC,CATVFAGGYNEQFF
TRBV20-1,TRBJ2-7,.,.,TGCAGTGCTAGCGGGACTTACGAGCAGTACTTC,CSASGTYEQYF
TRBV7-2,TRBJ2-3,.,.,TGTGCCAGCAGCTTACAGTTGGATACGCAGTATTTT,CASSLQLDTQYF
TRBV28,TRBJ2-5,few,.,TGTGCCAGCAGTTCGCCGGCCAGAGGTAGGGAGACCCAGTACTTC,CASSSPARGRETQYF
TRBV28,TRBJ1-5,.,.,TGTGCCAGCAGTTTGGGCCGGGGAGTAGAGCAGCCCCAGCATTTT,CASSLGRGVEQPQHF
TRBV28,TRBJ1-2,few,.,TGTGCCAGCAGTTCAGTTCCTACTAACTATGGCTACACCTTC,CASSSVPTNYGYTF
TRBV9,TRBJ1-6,.,.,TGTGCCAGCAGCGTAGATTGGGGGATTAATTCACCCCTCCACTTT,CASSVDWGINSPLHF
TRBV9,TRBJ2-2,.,.,TGTGCCAGCAGCGTACAGGGCGGGGAGCTGTTTTTT,CASSVQGGELFF
TRBV2,TRBJ1-4,few,.,TGTGCCAGCAGTGAACAGGGGACAACTAATGAAAAACTGTTTTTT,CASSEQGTTNEKLFF
TRBV7-9,TRBJ2-2,few,.,TGTGCCAGCAGCTTAAGTTCCGGGTCTACAAACACCGGGGAGCTGTTTTTT,CASSLSSGSTNTGELFF
TRBV10-3,TRBJ2-7,few,TRBD2,TGTGCCATCAGTGAGTCCCTGACTAGCGGGAGAATCGAGCAGTACTTC,CAISESLTSGRIEQYF
TRBV2,TRBJ2-5,few,TRBD2,TGTGCCAGCAGTGAACGGTGGGGAGGGTCGGGCGAGACCCAGTACTTC,CASSERWGGSGETQYF
TRBV2,TRBJ2-7,.,.,TGTGCCAGCAGTGAGGGACTCTTCTACGAGCAGTACTTC,CASSEGLFYEQYF
TRBV6-1,TRBJ1-1,.,.,TGTGCCAGCAGTGAGCAGGGCCTGAACACTGAAGCTTTCTTT,CASSEQGLNTEAFF
TRBV28,TRBJ2-1,few,.,TGTGCCAGCAGTACCCAGGGGAATGAGCAGTTCTTC,CASSTQGNEQFF
TRBV9,TRBJ2-5,.,.,TGTGCCAGCAGCGTAAACCCTGACGGGCAAGAGACCCAGTACTTC,CASSVNPDGQETQYF
TRBV7-2,TRBJ2-2,.,.,TGTGCCAGCAGCTCGGTTAGCGGTGGGGCCGGGGAGCTGTTTTTT,CASSSVSGGAGELFF
TRBV2,TRBJ2-7,few,TRBD2,TGTGCCAGCAGTGATATCTTGGGGAGGGTTAGGAGCTTC,CASSDILGRVRSF
TRBV5-6,TRBJ1-1,few,.,TGTGCCAGCAGCTTGGCCCTCTCCGGATACACTGAAGCTTTCTTT,CASSLALSGYTEAFF
TRBV7-9,TRBJ1-1,.,.,TGTGCCAGCTCGGAGGGGCGCGGAACTGAAGCTTTCTTT,CASSEGRGTEAFF
TRBV7-8,TRBJ2-1,.,.,TGTGCCAGCAGCAACCCCCGGGGATACAATGAGCAGTTCTTC,CASSNPRGYNEQFF
TRBV7-2,TRBJ2-1,.,TRBD2,TGTGCCAGCAGCCCCAGCCGCCGACTAGCGGACCAAGAGCAGTTCTTC,CASSPSRRLADQEQFF
TRBV6-6,TRBJ2-6,.,.,TGTGCCAGCACCGCGGGACTTTCGGGGGCCAACGTCCTGACTTTC,CASTAGLSGANVLTF
TRBV7-9,TRBJ2-6,few,.,TGTGCCAGCAGCCAACCTTGGACTACAGATTCTGGGGCCAACGTCCTGACTTTC,CASSQPWTTDSGANVLTF